This T cell receptor (beta chain) was identified during a study of T cell clonotyping in hematopoietic cell transplantation. Study-level findings and limits: Pathologically expanded recipient clonotypes increased progressively from day 30 to day 180 as diversity fell.

The CDR3 is 16 amino acids. Trimming stripped 4 bases from V and 1 base from J, with 16 bases between. The germline V gene encodes CDR1 LNHDA and CDR2 SQIVND (reference sequence). Here immunoSEQ multiplex PCR was the method, and the copy in TCRdb shows in-frame clones only, minus some. This table has under 4,500 clones, around 93% appearing once. A remark on this clone: What it binds is not known.

V usage is TRBV19 and J usage is TRBJ1-1; D remains ambiguous. This receptor was taken from a male patient in his fifties who had an allogeneic stem cell transplant from a related donor, so the T cells may come from the graft donor. Some clones in this sample may be carry-over from other donors' samples. The material sequenced was PBMCs, taken 30 days after allogeneic stem cell transplant. CDR3 protein: CASSSPLTFPNTEAFF. CDR3 coding DNA: TGTGCCAGTAGTAGCCCCCTGACCTTCCCGAACACTGAAGCTTTCTTT.